A selection of T cell receptor beta chains follows, all from one sample in a study of Ad26.COV2.S vaccination and SARS-CoV-2 variants. Some clones are missing from TCRdb's copy, which holds only in-frame ones; the method was immunoSEQ multiplex PCR. In the table there are fewer than 300,000 clones, around 87% of which are singletons. The sample was peripheral blood, taken in a trial of Ad26.COV2.S vaccine versus placebo. These receptors all stem from a person between 18 and 65 years old who received the Ad26.COV2.S COVID-19 vaccine or a placebo. The CDR3 runs from the conserved cysteine through the conserved F or W. A D gene is named only where the DNA matches it firmly. Size is omitted from some rows. Given values are once, few, many or a class for expanded clones.

D gene	clone size	V gene	J gene	CDR3 DNA	CDR3 protein
NA	NA	TRBV19	TRBJ1-1	TGTGCCAGTAGTATAGGTAGAGGGAGGAACACTGAAGCTTTCTTT	CASSIGRGRNTEAFF
TRBD1	NA	TRBV18	TRBJ1-5	TGTGCCAGCTCACCATTCGACAGGGTGGAAGGAAATCAGCCCCAGCATTTT	CASSPFDRVEGNQPQHF
NA	NA	TRBV6-5	TRBJ2-2	TGTGCCAGCAGTTACTGGGGGATTAAGTTCACCGGGGAGCTGTTTTTT	CASSYWGIKFTGELFF
NA	NA	TRBV18	TRBJ2-5	TGTGCCAGCTCCCAGGGTCATCGGGAGACCCAGTACTTC	CASSQGHRETQYF
NA	NA	TRBV7-3	TRBJ2-3	TGTGCCAGCAGCCCCTTGGGGCGCACAGATACGCAGTATTTT	CASSPLGRTDTQYF
TRBD1	NA	TRBV6-5	TRBJ1-2	TGTGCCAGCAGTTCACAGGGGGATCTCTATGGCTACACCTTC	CASSSQGDLYGYTF
NA	NA	TRBV5-6	TRBJ2-7	TGTGCCAGCAGCCTTATGGGCCTAGCAGACTTTTACGAGCAGTACTTC	CASSLMGLADFYEQYF
TRBD2	once	TRBV11-1	TRBJ2-3	TGTGCCAGCAGCTTCGGGGGGGGCCCAGATACGCAGTATTTT	CASSFGGGPDTQYF
TRBD1	NA	TRBV4-3	TRBJ2-2	TGCGCCAGCAGCCAGCGACAGGGTGGGCTGTTTTTT	CASSQRQGGLFF
NA	NA	TRBV30	TRBJ2-3	TGTGCCTGGAGTATAGGGGGAGGCACAGATACGCAGTATTTT	CAWSIGGGTDTQYF
NA	NA	TRBV7-2	TRBJ2-7	TGTGCCAGCAGCTTAGCCCCGGACACGGGGTTGAAGTACTTC	CASSLAPDTGLKYF
NA	NA	TRBV29-1	TRBJ2-2	TGCAGCGTCCAACCTACCATGGGCGGGGAGCTGTTTTTT	CSVQPTMGGELFF
NA	NA	TRBV19	TRBJ1-5	TGTGCCAGTAGTATCTTTGGGGGCCCAAATGTCAATCAGCCCCAGCATTTT	CASSIFGGPNVNQPQHF
NA	NA	TRBV5-6	TRBJ2-3	TGTGCCAGCGGACCCCGTGGCGCCGATACGCAGTATTTT	CASGPRGADTQYF
NA	NA	TRBV3-1/TRBV3-2	TRBJ1-6	TGTGCCAGCAGCCAGGACGAGGTTTTTTACTCACCCCTCCACTTT	CASSQDEVFYSPLHF
NA	NA	TRBV5-4	TRBJ2-1	TGTGCCAGCAGCTTGGGACAGACTAGCTCCTACAATGAGCAGTTCTTC	CASSLGQTSSYNEQFF
TRBD2	NA	TRBV19	TRBJ2-2	TGTGCCAGTACCCTCGTTTTCCCCGGGCTAGCGGGTAACACCGGGGAGCTGTTTTTT	CASTLVFPGLAGNTGELFF
TRBD1	NA	TRBV6-5	TRBJ1-5	TGTGCCAGCCGAGGGGGCTTTGGCAATCAGCCCCAGCATTTT	CASRGGFGNQPQHF
TRBD1	NA	TRBV10-3	TRBJ1-2	TGTGCCATCAGTGAAAGGACAGGGAATGGCTACACCTTC	CAISERTGNGYTF
NA	NA	TRBV3-1/TRBV3-2	TRBJ2-3	TGTGCCAGCAGCCCTGTCGGCGATACGCAGTATTTT	CASSPVGDTQYF
NA	NA	TRBV15	TRBJ2-1	TGTGCCACCAGCAGAGATGTCAGGGGTCCGAATGAGCAGTTCTTC	CATSRDVRGPNEQFF
NA	once	TRBV18	TRBJ2-1	TGTGCCAGCTCGTCGGGCCTGGGTTCCAACAATGAGCAGTTCTTC	CASSSGLGSNNEQFF
NA	NA	TRBV7-8	TRBJ1-5	TGTGCCAGCAGCTTAGCGAAGGGGAATCAGCCCCAGCATTTT	CASSLAKGNQPQHF
NA	NA	TRBV5-1	TRBJ2-7	TGCGCCAGCAGCTTGGGATCGGCAGCCTACGAGCAGTACTTC	CASSLGSAAYEQYF
TRBD2	NA	TRBV18	TRBJ2-7	TGTGCCAGCTCAACACGGACTAGTGACGAGCAGTACTTC	CASSTRTSDEQYF
NA	NA	TRBV14	TRBJ2-7	TGTGCCAGCAGCCAAGATTCCGGGACACTCGAGCAGTACTTC	CASSQDSGTLEQYF
TRBD2	NA	TRBV5-1	TRBJ2-5	TGCGCCAGCAGCCTGGGCGCAGGGACTATCCAAGAGACCCAGTACTTC	CASSLGAGTIQETQYF
NA	NA	TRBV11-2	TRBJ1-6	TGTGCCAGCAGCTCCCCGAGGGAATATAATTCACCCCTCCACTTT	CASSSPREYNSPLHF
NA	NA	TRBV6-5	TRBJ1-4	TGTGCCAGCAGTACGGGGAGAGAAAAACTGTTTTTT	CASSTGREKLFF
TRBD1	NA	TRBV19	TRBJ1-1	TGTGCCAGTAGTATGCGTTGGGAAACAGGGGGAGTTTTCTTT	CASSMRWETGGVFF
NA	NA	TRBV11-2	TRBJ2-5	TGTGCCAGCAGTAATAGGGGGGAGACCCAGTACTTC	CASSNRGETQYF
TRBD2	NA	TRBV24-1	TRBJ2-1	TGTGCCACCGGAAGCGGGGGAGAGTACAATGAGCAGTTCTTC	CATGSGGEYNEQFF
NA	NA	TRBV12-3/TRBV12-4	TRBJ1-2	TGTGCCAGCACTCCCCGGGAATACTATGGCTACACCTTC	CASTPREYYGYTF
NA	NA	TRBV11-2	TRBJ2-7	TGTGCCAGCAGCCCGGTCGCGGGAGAGCAGTACTTC	CASSPVAGEQYF
NA	NA	TRBV5-1	TRBJ1-1	TGCGCCAGCAGCCCTACCGGGGGCAGTGAAGCTTTCTTT	CASSPTGGSEAFF
TRBD1	NA	TRBV9	TRBJ1-2	TGTGCCAGCAGCGTTCGGACAGGGCCGAGCTATGGCTACACCTTC	CASSVRTGPSYGYTF
TRBD2	NA	TRBV6-5	TRBJ2-3	TGTGCCAGCAGTCGGACTAGCGGGAGAACCGATACGCAGTATTTT	CASSRTSGRTDTQYF
TRBD1	few	TRBV19	TRBJ1-5	TGTGCCAGTAGTCGAGACAGGGAGGCTCAGCCCCAGCATTTT	CASSRDREAQPQHF
NA	NA	TRBV19	TRBJ1-1	TGTGCCAGTAGTACCCGAAACAAGAATGAAGCTTTCTTT	CASSTRNKNEAFF
NA	NA	TRBV7-8	TRBJ1-5	TGTGCCAGCAGCCTCTACGTCTCTTTCGGGGAAGGGAATCAGCCCCAGCATTTT	CASSLYVSFGEGNQPQHF
TRBD1	once	TRBV29-1	TRBJ2-3	TGCAGCGTCGACAGGGGGCAGGCAGATACGCAGTATTTT	CSVDRGQADTQYF
TRBD2	NA	TRBV9	TRBJ2-3	TGTGCCAGCAGCGTAGCTGGAACGGGGGGGCCGACAGATACGCAGTATTTT	CASSVAGTGGPTDTQYF
NA	NA	TRBV15	TRBJ2-1	TGTGCCACCAGCAGAGATCTTGGGGGGGCTTTTCCCAATGAGCAGTTCTTC	CATSRDLGGAFPNEQFF
TRBD2	NA	TRBV3-1/TRBV3-2	TRBJ2-7	TGTGCCAGCAGCCTAAGCGGGGGGTACGAGCAGTACTTC	CASSLSGGYEQYF
TRBD2	NA	TRBV5-6	TRBJ2-1	TGTGCCAGCAGCTTTGGACTAGCCGATGAGCAGTTCTTC	CASSFGLADEQFF
NA	NA	TRBV4-3	TRBJ2-5	TGCGCCAGCAGCCAATCGCGTCAAGGCCATCAAGAGACCCAGTACTTC	CASSQSRQGHQETQYF
NA	once	TRBV7-6	TRBJ2-2	TGTGCCAGCAGCTTAGCAACGTGGAGAAACACCGGGGAGCTGTTTTTT	CASSLATWRNTGELFF
NA	NA	TRBV11-3	TRBJ2-1	TGTGCCAGCAGCTTAGAGCAAGGGGGATCGAGCTCCTACAATGAGCAGTTCTTC	CASSLEQGGSSSYNEQFF
NA	NA	TRBV5-1	TRBJ1-2	TGCGCCAGCAGCCCAAATCAGAACAGAGTATACACCTTC	CASSPNQNRVYTF
NA	NA	TRBV13	TRBJ1-2	TGTGCCAGCAGCTTAGAGGCTAACTATGGCTACACCTTC	CASSLEANYGYTF
TRBD2	NA	TRBV10-2	TRBJ2-7	TGCGCCAGCAGTGAGTCGAGAGCTAGCGGGAGAAACGAGCAGTACTTC	CASSESRASGRNEQYF
NA	NA	TRBV5-4	TRBJ2-1	TGTGCCAGCAGCTTGGTTCTGAGCTCCTACAATGAGCAGTTCTTC	CASSLVLSSYNEQFF
NA	NA	TRBV7-9	TRBJ1-5	TGTGCCAGCAGCTCCGGGACAAGAGATAGCAATCAGCCCCAGCATTTT	CASSSGTRDSNQPQHF
NA	NA	TRBV14	TRBJ2-3	TGTGCCAGCAGCCAAGGATATATTTTCGCAGATACGCAGTATTTT	CASSQGYIFADTQYF
NA	NA	TRBV10-3	TRBJ2-7	TGTGCCATCAGACAGAGCTACGAGCAGTACTTC	CAIRQSYEQYF
NA	once	TRBV3-1/TRBV3-2	TRBJ2-5	TGTGCCAGCAGCCAAGTATCAGAGACCCAGTACTTC	CASSQVSETQYF
TRBD1	once	TRBV4-2	TRBJ1-2	TGTGCCAGCAGCCCAGGGGGCCTGGGAGGCTACACCTTC	CASSPGGLGGYTF
TRBD1	NA	TRBV6-5	TRBJ1-1	TGTGCCAGCAGTTACTTAGGACAGGGAAACACTGAAGCTTTCTTT	CASSYLGQGNTEAFF
NA	NA	TRBV6-2/TRBV6-3	TRBJ1-1	TGTGCCAGCAGTTCCTCGACTCAGGCTTTCTTT	CASSSSTQAFF
TRBD1	NA	TRBV10-3	TRBJ2-3	TGTGCCATCAGTGCCATTGGGACAGGAAACCGAAGAGGTACGCAGTATTTT	CAISAIGTGNRRGTQYF